The clone carrying this T cell receptor (beta chain) has just one count. The repertoire was sequenced with immunoSEQ multiplex PCR; TCRdb's copy has only in-frame clones and lacks some. The sample lists around 90,000 clones, about 85% occurring once. These data come from a study of control samples from healthy donors and cancer patients. CDR1 is SEHNR, CDR2 FQNEAQ, per germline (reference sequence). Trimming stripped 0 bases from V and 5 bases from J, with 8 bases between. The CDR3 sequence is 13 residues long. The sequence derives from a woman aged 40 to 50 in good health. V and J are TRBV7-9 and TRBJ2-7; D unresolved. The sequencing sample was made of blood. CDR3 in amino acids: CASSLAIEDEQYF. CDR3 bases: TGTGCCAGCAGCTTAGCGATTGAGGACGAGCAGTACTTC.